Listed below are T cell receptor beta chains from one sample, sequenced in a study of T cells expressing NK-cell markers. TCRdb reworked the 5' RACE reads into one entry per CDR3 protein, no DNA. The table for this sample gives 350,000 to 450,000 distinct CDR3 sequences. Sequencing was done on a sample of blood T cells: a sorted CD56 or NKG2C T cell subset, CD4+ or CD8+ T cells, or bulk PBMC T cells (not recorded which). These receptor sequences come from a man aged 18-75 years in good health. Both conserved end residues are part of each CDR3.

v_call: TRBV20-1
j_call: TRBJ2-3
cdr3_aa: CSASLAETTDTQYF

v_call: TRBV4-2
j_call: TRBJ2-3
cdr3_aa: CASSQGDWVADTQYF

v_call: TRBV12-3/TRBV12-4
j_call: TRBJ2-6
cdr3_aa: CASSAPGAGANVLTF

v_call: TRBV18
j_call: TRBJ2-7
cdr3_aa: CASSAYKSSYEQYF

v_call: TRBV20-1
j_call: TRBJ2-6
cdr3_aa: CSTWGAAGANVLTF

v_call: TRBV2
j_call: TRBJ2-1
cdr3_aa: CASRGIVVSYNEQFF

v_call: TRBV10-3
j_call: TRBJ2-4
cdr3_aa: CAISERGGLQAKNIQYF

v_call: TRBV2
j_call: TRBJ2-7
cdr3_aa: CASGSQSERSDSYEQYF

v_call: TRBV6-5
j_call: TRBJ2-1
cdr3_aa: CASSLRQGYNEQFF

v_call: TRBV19
j_call: TRBJ2-5
cdr3_aa: CASSPRGLAVDQETQYF

v_call: TRBV30
j_call: TRBJ1-6
cdr3_aa: CACGTGELYNSPLHF

v_call: TRBV7-8
j_call: TRBJ2-4
cdr3_aa: CASSLAQFLGDGNIQYF

v_call: TRBV7-2
j_call: TRBJ1-1
cdr3_aa: CASSSREYTEAFF

v_call: TRBV5-1
j_call: TRBJ2-7
cdr3_aa: CASSLGSVSYEQYF

v_call: TRBV3-1
j_call: TRBJ1-5
cdr3_aa: CASSHKDSWPQHF

v_call: TRBV21-1
j_call: TRBJ1-1
cdr3_aa: CASSNEQNTEAFF

v_call: TRBV5-1
j_call: TRBJ2-7
cdr3_aa: CASSLAGTGRDEQYF

v_call: TRBV6-1
j_call: TRBJ1-6
cdr3_aa: CASSEFNGGMPGSPLHF

v_call: TRBV5-1
j_call: TRBJ2-7
cdr3_aa: CASSPGHLPSYEQYF

v_call: TRBV21-1
j_call: TRBJ2-1
cdr3_aa: CASSTTQGLLREQFF

v_call: TRBV2
j_call: TRBJ2-7
cdr3_aa: CASRAQGQGPTYEQYF

v_call: TRBV7-2
j_call: TRBJ1-1
cdr3_aa: CASSLAGTANTEAFF